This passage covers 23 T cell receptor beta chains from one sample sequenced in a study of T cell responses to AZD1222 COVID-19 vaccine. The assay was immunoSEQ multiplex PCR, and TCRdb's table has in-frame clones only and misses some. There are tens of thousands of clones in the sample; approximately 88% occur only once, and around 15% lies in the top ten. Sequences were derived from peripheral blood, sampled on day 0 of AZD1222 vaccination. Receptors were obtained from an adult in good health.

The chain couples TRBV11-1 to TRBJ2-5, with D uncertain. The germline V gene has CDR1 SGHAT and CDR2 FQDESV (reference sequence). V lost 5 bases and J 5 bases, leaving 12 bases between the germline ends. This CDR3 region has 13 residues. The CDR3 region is CASSGDLRETQYF. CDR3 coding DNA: TGTGCCAGCAGCGGTGACCTCCGGGAGACCCAGTACTTC.

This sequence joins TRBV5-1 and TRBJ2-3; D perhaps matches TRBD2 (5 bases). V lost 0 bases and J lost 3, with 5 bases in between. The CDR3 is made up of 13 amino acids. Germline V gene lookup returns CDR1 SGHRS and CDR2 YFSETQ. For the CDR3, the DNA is TGCGCCAGCAGCTTGGGGAGGACAGATACGCAGTATTTT. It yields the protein CASSLGRTDTQYF.

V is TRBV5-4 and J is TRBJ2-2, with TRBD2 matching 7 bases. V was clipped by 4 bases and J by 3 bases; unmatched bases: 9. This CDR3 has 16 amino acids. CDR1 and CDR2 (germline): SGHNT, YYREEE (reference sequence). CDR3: CASSRPGGGDTGELFF. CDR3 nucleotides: TGTGCCAGCAGCCGCCCCGGGGGAGGGGACACCGGGGAGCTGTTTTTT. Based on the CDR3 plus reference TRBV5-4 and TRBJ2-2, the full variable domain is ETGVTQSPTHLIKTRGQQVTLRCSSQSGHNTVSWYQQALGQGPQFIFQYYREEENGRGNFPPRFSGLQFPNYSSELNVNALELDDSALYLCASSRPGGGDTGELFFGEGSRLTVL.

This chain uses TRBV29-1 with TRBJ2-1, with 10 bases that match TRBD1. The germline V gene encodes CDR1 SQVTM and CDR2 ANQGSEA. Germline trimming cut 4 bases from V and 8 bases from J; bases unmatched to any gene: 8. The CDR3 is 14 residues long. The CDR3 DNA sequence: TGCAGCGTTGCCCCTACGACAGGGGGCTATGAGCAGTTCTTC. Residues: CSVAPTTGGYEQFF.

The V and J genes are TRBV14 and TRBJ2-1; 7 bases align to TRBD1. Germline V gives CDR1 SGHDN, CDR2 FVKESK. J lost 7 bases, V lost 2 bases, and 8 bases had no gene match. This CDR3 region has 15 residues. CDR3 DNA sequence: TGTGCCAGCAGCCAATACAGGACAGGAGTTAATGAGCAGTTCTTC. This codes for CASSQYRTGVNEQFF. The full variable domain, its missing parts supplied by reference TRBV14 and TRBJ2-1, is EAGVTQFPSHSVIEKGQTVTLRCDPISGHDNLYWYRRVMGKEIKFLLHFVKESKQDESGMPNNRFLAERTGGTYSTLKVQPAELEDSGVYFCASSQYRTGVNEQFFGPGTRLTVL.

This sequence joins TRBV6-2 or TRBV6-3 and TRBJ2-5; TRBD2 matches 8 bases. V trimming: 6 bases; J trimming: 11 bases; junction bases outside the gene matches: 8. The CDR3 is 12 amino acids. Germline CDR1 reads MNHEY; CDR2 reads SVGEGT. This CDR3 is CASSRGVAGQYF. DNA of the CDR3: TGTGCCAGCAGCCGCGGGGTAGCGGGACAGTACTTC.

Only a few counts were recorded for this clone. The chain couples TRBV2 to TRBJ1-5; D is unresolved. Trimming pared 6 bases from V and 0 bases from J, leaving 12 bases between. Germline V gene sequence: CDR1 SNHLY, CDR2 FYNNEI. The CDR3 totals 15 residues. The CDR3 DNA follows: TGTGCCAGCAGCAGAGAGGACGGTAGCAATCAGCCCCAGCATTTT. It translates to CASSREDGSNQPQHF.

The CDR3 sequence: CASSLEGGSGTEAFF. CDR3 DNA sequence: TGTGCCAGCAGCTTAGAAGGGGGAAGTGGCACTGAAGCTTTCTTT. The V gene is TRBV11-1, the J gene TRBJ1-1; a possible D gene is TRBD1 (6 bases). V lost 1 base and J 4 bases, leaving 13 bases between the germline ends. Germline assignment: CDR1 SGHAT and CDR2 FQDESV (reference sequence). The length of the CDR3 is 15 residues.

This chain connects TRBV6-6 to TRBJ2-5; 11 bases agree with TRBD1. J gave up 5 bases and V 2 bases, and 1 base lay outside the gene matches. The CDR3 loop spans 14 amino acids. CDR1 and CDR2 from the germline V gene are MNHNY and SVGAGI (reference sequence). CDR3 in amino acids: CASSYRDRGETQYF. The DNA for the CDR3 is TGTGCCAGCAGTTACCGGGACAGGGGGGAGACCCAGTACTTC.

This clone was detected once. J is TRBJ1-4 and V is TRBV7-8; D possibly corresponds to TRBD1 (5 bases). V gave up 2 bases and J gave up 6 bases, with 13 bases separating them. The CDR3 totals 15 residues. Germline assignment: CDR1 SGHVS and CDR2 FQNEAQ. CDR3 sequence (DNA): TGTGCCAGCAGCTTATTCGGACTAGGGGATGAAAAACTGTTTTTT. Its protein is CASSLFGLGDEKLFF.

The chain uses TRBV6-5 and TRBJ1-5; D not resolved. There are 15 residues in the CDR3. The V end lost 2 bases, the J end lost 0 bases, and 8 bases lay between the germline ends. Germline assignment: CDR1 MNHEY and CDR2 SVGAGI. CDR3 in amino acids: CASSYRRNSNQPQHF. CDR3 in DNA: TGTGCCAGCAGTTACAGGCGGAATAGCAATCAGCCCCAGCATTTT.

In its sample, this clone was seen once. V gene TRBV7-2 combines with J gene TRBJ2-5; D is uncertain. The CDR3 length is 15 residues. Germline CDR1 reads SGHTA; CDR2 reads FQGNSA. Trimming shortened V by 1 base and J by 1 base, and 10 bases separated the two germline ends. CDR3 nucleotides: TGTGCCAGCAGCTTAGGAGGCGGTGTCCAAGAGACCCAGTACTTC. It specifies CASSLGGGVQETQYF.

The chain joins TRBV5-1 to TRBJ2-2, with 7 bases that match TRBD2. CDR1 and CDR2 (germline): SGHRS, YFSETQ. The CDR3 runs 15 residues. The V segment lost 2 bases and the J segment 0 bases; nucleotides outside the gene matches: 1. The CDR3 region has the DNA TGCGCCAGCAGCTTTAGCGGGCCGAACACCGGGGAGCTGTTTTTT. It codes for CASSFSGPNTGELFF.

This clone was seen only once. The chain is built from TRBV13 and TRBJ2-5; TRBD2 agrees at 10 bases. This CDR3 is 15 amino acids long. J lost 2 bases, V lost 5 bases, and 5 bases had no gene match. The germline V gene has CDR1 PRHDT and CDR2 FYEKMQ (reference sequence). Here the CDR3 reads CASSLSGRMQETQYF. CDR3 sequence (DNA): TGTGCCAGCAGCCTTAGCGGGAGGATGCAAGAGACCCAGTACTTC.

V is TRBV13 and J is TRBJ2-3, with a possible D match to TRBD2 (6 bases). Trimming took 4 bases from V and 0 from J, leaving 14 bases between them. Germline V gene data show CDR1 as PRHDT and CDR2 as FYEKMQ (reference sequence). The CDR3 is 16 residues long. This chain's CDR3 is CASSYRGGTSTDTQYF. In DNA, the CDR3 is TGTGCCAGCAGCTACCGTGGGGGGACTAGCACAGATACGCAGTATTTT.

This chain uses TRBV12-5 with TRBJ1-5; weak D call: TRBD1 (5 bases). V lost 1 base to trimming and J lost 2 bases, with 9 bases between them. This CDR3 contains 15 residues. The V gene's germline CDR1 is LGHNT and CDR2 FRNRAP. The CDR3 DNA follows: TGTGCTAGTGGTTTGGGACAGTCGGGCAATCAGCCCCAGCATTTT. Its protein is CASGLGQSGNQPQHF.

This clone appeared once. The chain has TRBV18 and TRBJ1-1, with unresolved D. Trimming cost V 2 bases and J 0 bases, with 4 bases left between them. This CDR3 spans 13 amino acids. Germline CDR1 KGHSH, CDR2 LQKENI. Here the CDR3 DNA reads TGTGCCAGCTCACCAGATTTGAACACTGAAGCTTTCTTT. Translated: CASSPDLNTEAFF.

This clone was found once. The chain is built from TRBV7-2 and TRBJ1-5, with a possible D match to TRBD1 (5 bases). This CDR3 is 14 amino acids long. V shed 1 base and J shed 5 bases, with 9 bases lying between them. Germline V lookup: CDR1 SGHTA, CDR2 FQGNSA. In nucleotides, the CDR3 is TGTGCCAGCAGCTTAGACCAGGGATATCAGCCCCAGCATTTT. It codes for CASSLDQGYQPQHF.

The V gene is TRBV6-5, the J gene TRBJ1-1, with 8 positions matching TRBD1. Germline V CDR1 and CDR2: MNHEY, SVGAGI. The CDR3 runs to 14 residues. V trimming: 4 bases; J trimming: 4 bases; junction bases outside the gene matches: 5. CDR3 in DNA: TGTGCCAGCAGTTTCTCGACAGGGGTCACTGAAGCTTTCTTT. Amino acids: CASSFSTGVTEAFF.

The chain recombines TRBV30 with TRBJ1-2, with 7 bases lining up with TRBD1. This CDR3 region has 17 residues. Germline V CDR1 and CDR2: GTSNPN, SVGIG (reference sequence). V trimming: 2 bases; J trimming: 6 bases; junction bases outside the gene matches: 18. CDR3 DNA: TGTGCCTGGAGTCATCTTCCGGGGCGAGGGGGCGCCAATGGCTACACCTTC. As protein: CAWSHLPGRGGANGYTF.

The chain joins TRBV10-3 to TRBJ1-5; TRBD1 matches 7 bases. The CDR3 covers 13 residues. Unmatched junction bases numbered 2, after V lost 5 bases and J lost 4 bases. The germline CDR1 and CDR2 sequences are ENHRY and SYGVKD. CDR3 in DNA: TGTGCCATCAGTTCACAGGGGAATCAGCCCCAGCATTTT. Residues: CAISSQGNQPQHF.

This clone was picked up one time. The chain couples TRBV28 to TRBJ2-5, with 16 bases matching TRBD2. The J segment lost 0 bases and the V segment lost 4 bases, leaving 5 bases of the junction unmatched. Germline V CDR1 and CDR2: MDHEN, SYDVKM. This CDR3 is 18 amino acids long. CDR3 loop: CASSSGTSGRGYQETQYF. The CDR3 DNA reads TGTGCCAGCAGTTCTGGGACTAGCGGGAGGGGGTACCAAGAGACCCAGTACTTC.

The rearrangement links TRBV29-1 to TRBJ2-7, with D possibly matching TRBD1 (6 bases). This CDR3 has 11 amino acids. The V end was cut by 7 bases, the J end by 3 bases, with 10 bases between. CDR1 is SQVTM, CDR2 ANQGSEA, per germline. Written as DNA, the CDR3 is TGCAGCGCGGGACAAAACTACGAGCAGTACTTC. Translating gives CSAGQNYEQYF.